These 30 T cell receptor beta chains share one sample of origin, sequenced in a study of response to subunit inactivated influenza vaccine. One entry per CDR3 protein results from TCRdb running MiXCR on the RT-PCR reads. The data hold about 520,000 distinct CDR3 sequences, with around 7.9% observed a single time. The sequencing used PBMCs from blood, collected roughly 24 months after vaccination. Receptors originate from a man between 50 and 75 years old who received an inactivated influenza vaccine.

In its sample, this clonotype was seen many times. V gene TRBV7-9 combines with J gene TRBJ2-3; D tentatively fits TRBD1 or TRBD2 (5 bases each). CDR1 and CDR2 from the germline V gene are SEHNR and FQNEAQ (reference sequence). This CDR3 has 17 residues. With 1 base removed from V and 0 bases from J, the gap between germline ends came to 14 bases. CDR3 sequence: CASSLGFPGPSTDTQYF. CDR3 in DNA: TGTGCCAGCAGCTTAGGATTCCCGGGGCCAAGCACAGATACGCAGTATTTT.

The chain couples TRBV25-1 to TRBJ2-1, with D maybe TRBD2 (6 bases). With 7 bases removed from V and 0 bases from J, the gap between germline ends came to 19 bases. Germline CDR1 and CDR2: MGHDK and SYGVNS. This CDR3 contains 17 residues. CDR3 nucleotides: TGTGCCAGCAACGCGGGGTCGGGATTTAGCTCCTACAATGAGCAGTTCTTC. Residues: CASNAGSGFSSYNEQFF.

This clonotype was counted many times. The J gene is TRBJ2-1, the V gene TRBV28; 9 nucleotides match TRBD1. V was clipped by 5 bases and J by 4 bases; unmatched bases: 9. This CDR3 region has 16 residues. The germline CDR1 and CDR2 sequences are MDHEN and SYDVKM. The CDR3, as DNA: TGTGCCAGCAGTCAAACAGGGGGCGCTTCTTACAATGAGCAGTTCTTC. Residues: CASSQTGGASYNEQFF.

This sequence joins TRBV3-1 and TRBJ2-5; D remains ambiguous. The ends were cut back, 0 bases at V and 3 bases at J, with 8 bases in the middle. Germline V gene lookup returns CDR1 LGHDT and CDR2 YNNKEL (reference sequence). The CDR3 spans 14 residues. The CDR3 DNA sequence: TGTGCCAGCAGCCAAGAATACCACGAAGAGACCCAGTACTTC. It translates to CASSQEYHEETQYF.

This clonotype has only a few counts. The chain recombines TRBV29-1 with TRBJ1-3; D uncertain. Germline V gene sequence: CDR1 SQVTM, CDR2 ANQGSEA. V shed 7 bases and J shed 0 bases, with 10 bases lying between them. CDR3 length: 13 residues. In nucleotides, the CDR3 is TGCAGCGCCCGGGCCTTCTCTGGAAACACCATATATTTT. Its protein product is CSARAFSGNTIYF.

This clonotype has ten or more counts. The chain combines TRBV3-1 with TRBJ2-7; TRBD2 matches 9 bases. Trimming removed 4 bases from V and 3 bases from J; junction bases left unmatched: 1. The length of the CDR3 is 13 residues. Germline CDR1 LGHDT, CDR2 YNNKEL (reference sequence). The CDR3 nucleotides are TGTGCCAGCAGCCCGACTAGCGGCTACGAGCAGTACTTC. Translating gives CASSPTSGYEQYF.

This clonotype showed up many times. V and J are TRBV9 and TRBJ2-1, with 10 bases aligning to TRBD2. In germline, CDR1 is SGDLS, CDR2 YYNGEE. CDR3 size: 15 residues. Losses at the gene ends were 6 bases for V and 6 bases for J; bases not matched to a gene: 9. CDR3 amino acids: CASTALAGALNEQFF. The CDR3 coding sequence is TGTGCCAGCACCGCCCTAGCGGGGGCCCTCAATGAGCAGTTCTTC.

In its sample, this clonotype was seen many times. This chain uses TRBV12-3 or TRBV12-4 with TRBJ2-5, with 9 bases lining up with TRBD1. J lost 6 bases, V lost 8 bases, and 10 bases had no gene match. CDR3 size: 14 residues. CDR3 sequence: CASGGQGTQKTQYF. The CDR3 nucleotides are TGTGCCAGCGGAGGACAGGGGACTCAAAAGACCCAGTACTTC.

Many counts were recorded for this clonotype. This CDR3 is CSVDLGFTHEQYF. Here the CDR3 DNA reads TGCAGCGTTGATCTAGGGTTTACCCACGAGCAGTACTTC. This sequence joins TRBV29-1 and TRBJ2-7; D gene ambiguous. This CDR3 region has 13 residues. Germline V gene sequence: CDR1 SQVTM, CDR2 ANQGSEA. The germline V and J ends were trimmed by 3 bases and 5 bases, with 14 bases remaining between them.

This clonotype was recorded at least ten times. The chain is built from TRBV27 and TRBJ2-7, with D perhaps TRBD1 (6 bases). This CDR3 has 15 amino acids. CDR1 is MNHEY and CDR2 is SMNVEV in the germline V gene (reference sequence). V lost 0 bases to trimming and J lost 4 bases, with 13 bases between them. The CDR3 coding sequence is TGTGCCAGCAGTTTATCTCGGGGACAAGGTTACGAGCAGTACTTC. Amino acids: CASSLSRGQGYEQYF.

This clonotype was found a few times. The rearrangement links TRBV20-1 to TRBJ2-7, with 8 bases lining up with TRBD2. The germline V gene has CDR1 DFQATT and CDR2 SNEGSKA (reference sequence). The CDR3 is 15 amino acids. V was pared by 5 bases and J by 13 bases, with 22 bases of the junction left unmatched. The chain's CDR3 is CSASSGTRVITQGYF. The CDR3, as DNA: TGCAGTGCTTCCTCCGGGACTAGGGTTATAACCCAGGGTTACTTC.

V is TRBV11-2 and J is TRBJ2-1; a possible D gene is TRBD1 (6 bases). Deletions cut 6 bases from V and 2 bases from J, with 17 bases between. CDR3 length: 16 residues. Germline V CDR1 and CDR2: SGHAT, FQNNGV. The CDR3: CASRTHRVGPYNEQFF. Written as DNA, the CDR3 is TGTGCCAGCAGAACGCACAGGGTGGGCCCCTACAATGAGCAGTTCTTC.

The chain links TRBV24-1 to TRBJ2-1, with 8 bases lining up with TRBD2. The ends lost 4 bases at V and 0 bases at J; junction bases unmatched: 4. Germline-derived CDR1 and CDR2 are KGHDR and SFDVKD. The CDR3 runs 16 residues. The chain's CDR3 is CATSDSAGVSYNEQFF. CDR3 DNA: TGTGCCACCAGTGACTCAGCGGGAGTCTCCTACAATGAGCAGTTCTTC.

This clonotype was recorded many times. This rearrangement joins TRBV28 to TRBJ2-2; 7 bases agree with TRBD2. This CDR3 has 16 amino acids. After removal of 6 bases from V and 6 bases from J, the junction contained 13 bases not matched to a gene. CDR1 and CDR2 from the germline V gene are MDHEN and SYDVKM. The DNA for the CDR3 is TGTGCCAGCAGGACGGGGGGAGGGTATAACTCCGGGGAGCTGTTTTTT. Translated: CASRTGGGYNSGELFF. Full variable domain (missing parts from reference TRBV28 and TRBJ2-2): DVKVTQSSRYLVKRTGEKVFLECVQDMDHENMFWYRQDPGLGLRLIYFSYDVKMKEKGDIPEGYSVSREKKERFSLILESASTNQTSMYLCASRTGGGYNSGELFFGEGSRLTVL.

This clonotype occurred a few times. This chain joins TRBV6-5 and TRBJ1-1; D remains ambiguous. In germline, CDR1 is MNHEY, CDR2 SVGAGI. The ends were cut back, 0 bases at V and 1 base at J, with 6 bases in the middle. The CDR3 covers 14 residues. CDR3 amino acids: CASSYSNWNTEAFF. CDR3 DNA sequence: TGTGCCAGCAGTTACTCGAATTGGAACACTGAAGCTTTCTTT.

This clonotype occurred many times. The chain joins TRBV12-3 or TRBV12-4 to TRBJ2-2; TRBD1 matches 7 bases. The CDR3 has 14 amino acids. After removal of 3 bases from V and 6 bases from J, the junction contained 4 bases not matched to a gene. The DNA for the CDR3 is TGTGCCAGCAGTTTGACAGGGTGGGCCGGGGAGCTGTTTTTT. Its translation: CASSLTGWAGELFF.

The sample holds a few counts of this clonotype. The chain uses TRBV15 and TRBJ2-3, with D possibly being TRBD2 (7 bases). The CDR3 runs to 15 residues. Germline lookup yields CDR1 LNHNV and CDR2 YYDKDF (reference sequence). The V end was cut by 4 bases, the J end by 4 bases, with 15 bases between. The CDR3 DNA sequence: TGTGCCACCAGCATGAGGGGCGGGGGCGCAGATACGCAGTATTTT. Its translation: CATSMRGGGADTQYF.

This clonotype came up many times. The gene calls are TRBV28 and TRBJ2-7; perhaps D is TRBD1 or TRBD2 (5 bases each). The V gene lost 2 bases and the J gene lost 2 bases, with 16 bases spanning the gap. Germline V lookup: CDR1 MDHEN, CDR2 SYDVKM. The CDR3 runs to 16 residues. The CDR3 protein is CASSLVLGTGTYEQYF. For the CDR3, the DNA is TGTGCCAGCAGTTTAGTCCTGGGGACCGGAACCTACGAGCAGTACTTC.

This clonotype was recorded at least ten times. The rearrangement joins TRBV7-8 to TRBJ2-7, with D hard to call. The germline V and J ends were trimmed by 5 bases and 2 bases, with 16 bases remaining between them. The CDR3 spans 15 residues. In germline, CDR1 is SGHVS, CDR2 FQNEAQ. The CDR3 region has the DNA TGTGCCAGCAGCCCCAGGCCGGAATTAACCTACGAGCAGTACTTC. Protein sequence: CASSPRPELTYEQYF.

This clonotype was seen at least ten times. CDR3 amino acids: CSARGTSGLPDTQYF. CDR3 bases: TGCAGTGCTAGAGGGACTAGCGGTCTGCCGGATACGCAGTATTTT. The rearrangement joins TRBV20-1 to TRBJ2-3, with TRBD2 identical over 10 bases. The CDR3 loop spans 15 amino acids. With 1 base clipped from V and 6 bases from J, the junction kept 7 bases outside the gene matches. Germline V gives CDR1 DFQATT, CDR2 SNEGSKA (reference sequence).

V gene TRBV9 combines with J gene TRBJ1-1; D gene uncertain. Germline assignment: CDR1 SGDLS and CDR2 YYNGEE. The CDR3 loop spans 14 amino acids. V dropped 0 bases and J dropped 1 base, with 7 bases sitting between them. The CDR3 sequence is CASSVDAQNTEAFF. The CDR3 region has the DNA TGTGCCAGCAGCGTAGACGCCCAGAACACTGAAGCTTTCTTT.

This clonotype was counted a few times. The gene calls are TRBV28 and TRBJ2-7, with 7 bases fitting TRBD2. Germline V gives CDR1 MDHEN, CDR2 SYDVKM. CDR3 size: 14 residues. V shed 3 bases, J shed 1 base, and the junction held 3 bases outside the gene matches. This CDR3 reads CASSLLAESYEQYF. The CDR3 nucleotides read TGTGCCAGCAGTTTGCTAGCGGAATCCTACGAGCAGTACTTC.

Only a few counts were recorded for this clonotype. Possible read error: a much larger clone is one base away. The chain recombines TRBV7-6 with TRBJ1-2; D ambiguous. Trimming took 0 bases from V and 6 from J, leaving 14 bases between them. The length of the CDR3 is 15 residues. The V gene's germline CDR1 is SGHVS and CDR2 FNYEAQ. CDR3 DNA: TGTGCCAGCAGCTTAGCCACGGCGGCGTCGGATGGCTACACCTTC. Protein product: CASSLATAASDGYTF.

The chain joins TRBV7-9 to TRBJ1-1; D remains unclear. V was pared by 1 base and J by 0 bases, with 9 bases between. CDR3 length: 15 amino acids. CDR1 and CDR2 (germline): SEHNR, FQNEAQ (reference sequence). This chain's CDR3 is CASSLVVNMNTEAFF. CDR3 nucleotides: TGTGCCAGCAGCTTAGTTGTGAATATGAACACTGAAGCTTTCTTT.

The J gene is TRBJ1-2, the V gene TRBV2; weak D call: TRBD1 (6 bases). The CDR3 is 15 residues long. Trimming stripped 6 bases from V and 6 bases from J, with 20 bases between. The germline V gene has CDR1 SNHLY and CDR2 FYNNEI. CDR3 DNA sequence: TGTGCCAGCAGACTCCCTAGTGCAGGGGCGCATGGCTACACCTTC. Encoded protein: CASRLPSAGAHGYTF.

This clonotype was counted at least ten times. The rearrangement links TRBV14 to TRBJ2-2; 9 bases are a match to TRBD2. Trimming removed 3 bases from V and 3 bases from J; junction bases left unmatched: 5. The CDR3 loop spans 16 amino acids. Germline V gene data show CDR1 as SGHDN and CDR2 as FVKESK. For the CDR3, the DNA is TGTGCCAGCAGCCAGGCAAGCGGGAGGTACACCGGGGAGCTGTTTTTT. Translated: CASSQASGRYTGELFF.

The V call is TRBV7-2, the J call TRBJ2-5; 9 nucleotides agree with TRBD2. Germline V gene sequence: CDR1 SGHTA, CDR2 FQGNSA. The length of the CDR3 is 15 residues. The trim removed 4 bases at V and 5 bases at J, leaving 8 bases unmatched. The CDR3, as DNA: TGTGCCAGCAGCTACAGCGCGGGGGGGTACGAGACCCAGTACTTC. This codes for CASSYSAGGYETQYF.

The V call is TRBV10-3, the J call TRBJ2-1; D is unclear. Trimming took off 0 bases at V and 7 bases at J, with 10 bases between the two ends. The length of the CDR3 is 14 residues. Germline V gives CDR1 ENHRY, CDR2 SYGVKD. This chain's CDR3 is CAISESEVGNEQFF. CDR3 nucleotide sequence: TGTGCCATCAGTGAGTCCGAGGTAGGGAATGAGCAGTTCTTC.

The rearrangement links TRBV20-1 to TRBJ2-1; D ambiguous. In germline, CDR1 is DFQATT, CDR2 SNEGSKA (reference sequence). The CDR3 totals 16 residues. Trimming stripped 2 bases from V and 7 bases from J, with 21 bases between. The CDR3 region is CSARSASPAMGNEQFF. CDR3 nucleotides: TGCAGTGCTAGATCAGCGTCCCCCGCGATGGGTAATGAGCAGTTCTTC.

There are many counts of this clonotype. The chain has TRBV4-2 and TRBJ2-5; possible D gene TRBD1, 5 bases. The V and J ends lost 2 bases and 3 bases respectively, with 10 bases between them. Per the germline V gene, CDR1 is LGHNA and CDR2 is YNFKEQ. CDR3 length equals 14 residues. The CDR3 DNA reads TGTGCCAGCAGCCAAAGGTCAGGGAAAGAGACCCAGTACTTC. Translated, it gives CASSQRSGKETQYF.